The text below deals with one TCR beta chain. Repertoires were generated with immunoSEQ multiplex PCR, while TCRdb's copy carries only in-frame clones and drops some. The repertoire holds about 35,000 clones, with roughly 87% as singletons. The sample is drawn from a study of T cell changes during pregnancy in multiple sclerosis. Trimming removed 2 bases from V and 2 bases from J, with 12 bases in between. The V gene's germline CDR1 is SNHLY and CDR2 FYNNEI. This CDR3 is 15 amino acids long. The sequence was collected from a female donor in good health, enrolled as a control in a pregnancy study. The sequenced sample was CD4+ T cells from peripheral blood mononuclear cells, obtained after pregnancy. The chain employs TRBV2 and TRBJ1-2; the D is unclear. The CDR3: CASSETTWWNYGYTF. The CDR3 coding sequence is TGTGCCAGCAGTGAAACTACCTGGTGGAACTATGGCTACACCTTC. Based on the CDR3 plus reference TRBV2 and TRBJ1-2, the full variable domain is EPEVTQTPSHQVTQMGQEVILRCVPISNHLYFYWYRQILGQKVEFLVSFYNNEISEKSEIFDDQFSVERPDGSNFTLKIRSTKLEDSAMYFCASSETTWWNYGYTFGSGTRLTVV.